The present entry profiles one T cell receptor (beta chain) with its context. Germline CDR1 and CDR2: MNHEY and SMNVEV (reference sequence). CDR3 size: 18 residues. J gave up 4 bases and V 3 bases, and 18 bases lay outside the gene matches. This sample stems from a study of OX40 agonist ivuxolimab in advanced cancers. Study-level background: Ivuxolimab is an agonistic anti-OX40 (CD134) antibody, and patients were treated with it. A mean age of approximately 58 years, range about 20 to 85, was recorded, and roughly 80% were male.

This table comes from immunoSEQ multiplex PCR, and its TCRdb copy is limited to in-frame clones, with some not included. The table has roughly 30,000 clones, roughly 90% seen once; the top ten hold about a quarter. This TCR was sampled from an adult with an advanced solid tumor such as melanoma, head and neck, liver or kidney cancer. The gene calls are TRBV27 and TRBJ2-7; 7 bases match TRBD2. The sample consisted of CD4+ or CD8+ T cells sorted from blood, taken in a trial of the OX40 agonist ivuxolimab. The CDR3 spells CASSFNPITSVSPYEQYF. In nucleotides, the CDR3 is TGTGCCAGCAGTTTTAACCCGATTACTAGCGTGAGTCCTTACGAGCAGTACTTC.